This T cell receptor (beta chain) originates from a study of T cell responses to AZD1222 COVID-19 vaccine. The CDR3 runs 14 residues. Trimming shortened V by 1 base and J by 4 bases, and 11 bases separated the two germline ends. The germline gives CDR1 SGHAT, CDR2 FQNNGV. Method: immunoSEQ multiplex PCR; TCRdb's copy keeps in-frame clones and lacks some. The table has fewer than 110,000 clones, over 75% seen once; the top ten hold about a tenth. Broader study findings: The sample set comprised mostly white British donors with more females, and clonal diversity was possibly underestimated. Seropositive at baseline were only a handful of AZD1222 recipients.

Note on this clone: The antigen remains undetermined.

The receptor was derived from an adult who received the AZD1222 COVID-19 vaccine. This sequence joins TRBV11-2 and TRBJ2-7; D gene uncertain. This sample comprised peripheral blood, obtained 28 days after the second AZD1222 dose. CDR3: CASSLVGGVYEQYF. CDR3 nucleotide sequence: TGTGCCAGCAGCTTAGTCGGTGGAGTATACGAGCAGTACTTC.